Ten or more counts support the clone carrying this T cell receptor (beta chain). Its antigen is unidentified. Treatment was busulfan-fludarabine conditioning, a marrow graft, and cyclophosphamide on days +3 and +4. This record belongs to a study of T cells after posttransplantation cyclophosphamide. Data came from immunoSEQ multiplex PCR; TCRdb stores just in-frame clones and leaves some out. This sample carries approximately 13,000 clones, none of them present only once. There are 18 residues in the CDR3. Germline values: CDR1 SGHVS, CDR2 FNYEAQ. Between the trimmed V and J ends, which lost 1 base and 0 bases, there was a span of 16 bases. Findings and caveats of the study: Tissue-infiltrating T cells from skin or gut overlapped little with blood T cells. Recipient CMV seropositivity and CMV reactivation strongly tracked TRB clonality. Donor-recipient repertoire similarity was low at 1-2 months, rising over year one.

This TCR was sampled from a female patient aged 35 to 55 who received an allogeneic stem cell transplant from an unrelated donor, was CMV-positive, and had acute GVHD only. Some T cells may be transferred from the graft donor. Sequenced material: PBMCs, taken after allogeneic stem cell transplant with posttransplant cyclophosphamide. This sequence joins TRBV7-6 and TRBJ2-1; D is perhaps TRBD2 (6 bases). CDR3: CASSLVPPSEGSYNEQFF. The CDR3 nucleotides are TGTGCCAGCAGCTTAGTCCCCCCTAGCGAGGGCTCCTACAATGAGCAGTTCTTC.